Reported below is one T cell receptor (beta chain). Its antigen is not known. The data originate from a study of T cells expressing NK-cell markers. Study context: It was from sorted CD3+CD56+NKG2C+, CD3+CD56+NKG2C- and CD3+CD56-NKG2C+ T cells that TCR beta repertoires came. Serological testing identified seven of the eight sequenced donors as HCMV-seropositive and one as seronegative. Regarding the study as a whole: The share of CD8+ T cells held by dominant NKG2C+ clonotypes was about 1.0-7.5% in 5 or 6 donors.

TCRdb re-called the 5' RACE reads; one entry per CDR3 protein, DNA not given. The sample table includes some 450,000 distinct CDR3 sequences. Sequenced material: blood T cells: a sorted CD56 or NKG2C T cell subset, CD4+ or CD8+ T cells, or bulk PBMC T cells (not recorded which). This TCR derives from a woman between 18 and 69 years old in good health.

The CDR3 sequence is CASSSDGTDKETQYF. The chain combines TRBV9 with TRBJ2-5; TCRdb proposes TRBD2, but this gene call is untestable without DNA. The CDR3 sequence is 15 residues long. Per germline, CDR1 SGDLS and CDR2 YYNGEE.